A selection of T cell receptor beta chains follows, all from one sample in a study of blood T cells in healthy people across ages. TCRdb passed the 5' RACE reads through MiXCR, listing each CDR3 protein once. The sample consists of around 1.7 million distinct CDR3 sequences, 28% of them appearing once. Sequencing was done on a sample of blood. Receptors were obtained from a woman in her thirties in good health. Both conserved end residues are part of each CDR3. A D gene is named only where the DNA matches it firmly. The size field is filled for only some rows; it gives once, few, many or a size class.

clone_size | d_call | j_call | v_call | cdr3_nt | cdr3_aa
few | - | TRBJ2-4 | TRBV12-3/TRBV12-4 | TGTGCCAGCACCAGCAGCAACTGGGCCAAAAACATTCAGTACTTC | CASTSSNWAKNIQYF
many | - | TRBJ2-5 | TRBV29-1 | TGCAGCGTTCTTACACCTTACCAAGAGACCCAGTACTTC | CSVLTPYQETQYF
few | TRBD1 | TRBJ2-1 | TRBV6-6 | TGTGCCAGCAGTCCGACAGGGTTTGGTAGTGAGCAGTTCTTC | CASSPTGFGSEQFF
- | TRBD1 | TRBJ2-7 | TRBV28 | TGTGCCAGCAGTTTAAAAGGGACAGGGGGCGCGACGCAGTACTTC | CASSLKGTGGATQYF
- | - | TRBJ2-4 | TRBV2 | TGTGCCAGCAGTGAATGGAATCTAGCCAAAAACATTCAGTACTTC | CASSEWNLAKNIQYF
- | TRBD2 | TRBJ2-7 | TRBV29-1 | TGCAGCGCCGCCGGACTAGCGGGTTTAGAGCAGTACTTC | CSAAGLAGLEQYF
few | TRBD2 | TRBJ2-3 | TRBV20-1 | TGCAGTGCTAACGCCTTAGCGGGTTCCACAGATACGCAGTATTTT | CSANALAGSTDTQYF
few | TRBD1 | TRBJ1-2 | TRBV6-1 | TGTGCCAGCAAAACCCGGGCTTTGGACAGGGGTTACTATGGCTACACCTTC | CASKTRALDRGYYGYTF
many | TRBD2 | TRBJ2-1 | TRBV11-2 | TGTGCCACCCGAGGCGGGGGGGACAATGAGCAGTTCTTC | CATRGGGDNEQFF
- | - | TRBJ2-7 | TRBV5-1 | TGCGCCAGCAGGTCGGGGGCCTCCTACGAGCAGTACTTC | CASRSGASYEQYF
few | TRBD1 | TRBJ2-6 | TRBV6-1 | TGTGCCAGCACCAGGGGGTTCAACCAGGGGGCTCGTGGGGCCAACGTCCGGACTTTC | CASTRGFNQGARGANVRTF
few | - | TRBJ2-7 | TRBV28 | TGTGCCAGCAGTTCCCCCGCTTTGGCAGACTCCTACGAGCAGTACTTC | CASSSPALADSYEQYF